Shown below are 25 T cell receptor beta chains from a single sample sequenced in a study of T cells expressing NK-cell markers. TCRdb re-called the 5' RACE reads; every CDR3 protein appears as one record, without DNA. The sample totals 140,000 to 150,000 distinct CDR3 sequences. The sample comprised blood T cells: a sorted CD56 or NKG2C T cell subset, CD4+ or CD8+ T cells, or bulk PBMC T cells (not recorded which). These receptors all come from a man aged 18 to 30 in good health.

This chain connects TRBV11-2 to TRBJ1-3; TCRdb designates TRBD1, a call that cannot be tested without DNA. The V gene's germline CDR1 is SGHAT and CDR2 FQNNGV. The CDR3 spans 14 residues. CDR3 amino acids: CASSPDTAGNTIYF.

The V call is TRBV9, the J call TRBJ2-2. Germline V gene data show CDR1 as SGDLS and CDR2 as YYNGEE. CDR3 length equals 13 residues. The CDR3 sequence: CASSQDPTGELFF.

The chain links TRBV30 to TRBJ2-3. The CDR3 is 12 residues long. Germline CDR1 GTSNPN, CDR2 SVGIG (reference sequence). The CDR3 protein is CAWSPYTDTQYF.

This chain joins TRBV15 and TRBJ2-3; without DNA, the TCRdb call of TRBD1 cannot be checked. CDR1 is LNHNV, CDR2 YYDKDF, per germline (reference sequence). The CDR3 has 15 residues. The CDR3 is CATSTKDRATDTQYF.

The rearrangement joins TRBV5-1 to TRBJ1-3; the TRBD1 assignment by TCRdb is unverifiable without DNA. Per germline, CDR1 SGHRS and CDR2 YFSETQ. The CDR3 has 16 residues. The CDR3 loop is CASSLGQGLSGNTIYF.

The chain recombines TRBV3-1 with TRBJ2-1; TCRdb outputs TRBD2, but without DNA this stays unchecked. The length of the CDR3 is 15 residues. Per the germline V gene, CDR1 is LGHDT and CDR2 is YNNKEL (reference sequence). The CDR3 loop is CASSRQGREYNEQFF.

This chain joins TRBV12-3 or TRBV12-4 and TRBJ2-1; the TCRdb call, TRBD2, lacks DNA for checking. The CDR3 contains 14 residues. This chain's CDR3 is CASSFVAGDNEQFF.

CDR3 sequence reads: CASPFRDQRNTGELFF. V gene TRBV23-1 combines with J gene TRBJ2-2; the TCRdb call, TRBD1, lacks DNA for checking. TRBV23-1 is sorted into the ORF group, with uncertain function. CDR3 length: 16 amino acids.

This chain uses TRBV7-9 with TRBJ2-2; TCRdb names TRBD1, which stays unverified in the absence of DNA. This CDR3 region has 13 residues. From germline, CDR1 is SEHNR and CDR2 FQNEAQ (reference sequence). CDR3 residues: CASSLGQTGELFF. The variable domain in full, with the rest retrieved from reference TRBV7-9 and TRBJ2-2, is DTGVSQNPRHKITKRGQNVTFRCDPISEHNRLYWYRQTLGQGPEFLTYFQNEAQLEKSRLLSDRFSAERPKGSFSTLEIQRTEQGDSAMYLCASSLGQTGELFFGEGSRLTVL.

This rearrangement joins TRBV12-3 or TRBV12-4 to TRBJ2-1; TCRdb calls TRBD2, which cannot be checked without DNA. This CDR3 is built from 15 residues. The chain's CDR3 is CASSFYLAGDNEQFF.

The genes are TRBV6-2 or TRBV6-3 and TRBJ2-1. CDR1 MNHEY and CDR2 SVGEGT come from the germline V gene. This CDR3 has 13 residues. The CDR3 sequence is CASSPNWPNEQFF.

V is TRBV19 and J is TRBJ2-7; TCRdb gives TRBD1 as the D gene, but with no DNA this cannot be confirmed. The CDR3 has 14 residues. Germline lookup yields CDR1 LNHDA and CDR2 SQIVND (reference sequence). This CDR3 reads CASSPSGAGYEQYF.

The CDR3 sequence: CAISESQQRGYNEQFF. The V and J genes are TRBV10-3 and TRBJ2-1; without DNA, the TCRdb call of TRBD2 cannot be checked. The CDR3 spans 16 residues. The germline V gene has CDR1 ENHRY and CDR2 SYGVKD.

This chain uses TRBV28 with TRBJ2-1. Germline CDR1 and CDR2: MDHEN and SYDVKM. CDR3 length: 14 residues. CDR3 sequence: CASSLGEQTNEQFF.

The rearrangement uses TRBV2 and TRBJ2-4; there is no DNA to check the TCRdb D call of TRBD2. Germline values: CDR1 SNHLY, CDR2 FYNNEI. This CDR3 comprises 17 residues. CDR3 sequence: CASSESRTSGAKNIQYF.

The chain carries TRBV7-7 and TRBJ2-1; the D gene TCRdb calls, TRBD1, cannot be checked with no DNA. The CDR3 runs to 14 residues. CDR1 is SSHAT and CDR2 is FNYEAQ in the germline V gene (reference sequence). CDR3 sequence reads: CASSLAGAANEQFF.

The V call is TRBV12-3 or TRBV12-4, the J call TRBJ2-2; without DNA, the TCRdb call of TRBD1 cannot be checked. There are 15 residues in the CDR3. The CDR3 loop is CASSTGGENTGELFF.

This sequence joins TRBV5-5 and TRBJ2-1; no DNA is available, so the TRBD2 call from TCRdb remains unchecked. The CDR3 runs 14 residues. Germline V gives CDR1 SGHKS, CDR2 YYEKEE (reference sequence). The CDR3 spells CASSSYTPEGEQFF. Together with reference TRBV5-5 and TRBJ2-1, the CDR3 gives the full variable domain: DAGVTQSPTHLIKTRGQQVTLRCSPISGHKSVSWYQQVLGQGPQFIFQYYEKEERGRGNFPDRFSARQFPNYSSELNVNALLLGDSALYLCASSSYTPEGEQFFGPGTRLTVL.

V gene TRBV3-1 combines with J gene TRBJ2-1; no DNA is available, so the TRBD2 call from TCRdb remains unchecked. The CDR3 is 16 amino acids. CDR1 and CDR2 (germline): LGHDT, YNNKEL (reference sequence). The CDR3 sequence is CASSQERASGWDEQFF.

The chain carries TRBV7-9 and TRBJ2-1. CDR1 and CDR2 (germline): SEHNR, FQNEAQ (reference sequence). The CDR3 is 11 residues long. The CDR3 region is CASSFSGEQFF.

The chain has TRBV3-1 and TRBJ2-1. Germline V CDR1 and CDR2: LGHDT, YNNKEL (reference sequence). There are 13 residues in the CDR3. CDR3: CASSLRLDNEQFF.

This rearrangement joins TRBV19 to TRBJ2-1; TCRdb's D call of TRBD2 is untestable without DNA. This CDR3 has 16 residues. Per germline, CDR1 LNHDA and CDR2 SQIVND (reference sequence). The CDR3 sequence is CASSIVVAGGSNEQFF.

V gene TRBV5-5 combines with J gene TRBJ2-5; TCRdb lists TRBD1, though no DNA is available to test this call. CDR3 length: 17 residues. Germline V CDR1 and CDR2: SGHKS, YYEKEE (reference sequence). CDR3 sequence: CASSIPWTGENQETQYF.

V is TRBV10-3 and J is TRBJ1-6; TCRdb's D gene call, TRBD1, goes unchecked for lack of DNA. The germline CDR1 and CDR2 sequences are ENHRY and SYGVKD. This CDR3 spans 17 amino acids. The CDR3 is CAISWDRQSSYNSPLHF.

The chain couples TRBV12-5 to TRBJ1-2. Germline lookup yields CDR1 LGHNT and CDR2 FRNRAP. CDR3 length: 13 amino acids. The CDR3 sequence is CASADGTNYGYTF. The variable domain in full, completed from reference TRBV12-5 and TRBJ1-2, reads DARVTQTPRHKVTEMGQEVTMRCQPILGHNTVFWYRQTMMQGLELLAYFRNRAPLDDSGMPKDRFSAEMPDATLATLKIQPSEPRDSAVYFCASADGTNYGYTFGSGTRLTVV.